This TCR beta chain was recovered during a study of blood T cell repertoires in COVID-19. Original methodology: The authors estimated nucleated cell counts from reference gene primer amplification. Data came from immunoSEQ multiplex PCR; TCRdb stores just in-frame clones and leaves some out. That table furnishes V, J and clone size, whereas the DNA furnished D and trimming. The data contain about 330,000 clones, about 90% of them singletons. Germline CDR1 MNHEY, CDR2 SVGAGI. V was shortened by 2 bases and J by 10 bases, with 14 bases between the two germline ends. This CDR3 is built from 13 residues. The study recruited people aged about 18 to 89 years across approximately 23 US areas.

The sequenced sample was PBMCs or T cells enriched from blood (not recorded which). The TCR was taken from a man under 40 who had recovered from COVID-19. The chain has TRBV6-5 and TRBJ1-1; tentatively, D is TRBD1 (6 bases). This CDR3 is CASSYGQGSGAFF. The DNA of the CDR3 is TGTGCCAGCAGTTACGGTCAGGGGTCGGGAGCTTTCTTT.